What follows are 14 T cell receptor beta chains derived from one specimen sequenced in a study of blood T cell repertoires in COVID-19. This table comes from immunoSEQ multiplex PCR, and its TCRdb copy is limited to in-frame clones, with some not included. The data show just over 300,000 clones, just over 85% seen once. Specimen: PBMCs or T cells enriched from blood (not recorded which). These receptors came from a man under 40 who had recovered from COVID-19.

This chain links TRBV29-1 with TRBJ2-7; D may be TRBD1 (6 bases). The CDR3 runs to 13 residues. Germline V CDR1 and CDR2: SQVTM, ANQGSEA. V was clipped by 6 bases and J by 3 bases, with 15 bases between them. CDR3 DNA: TGCAGCGTGTGCCGGGACACGGTCTACGAGCAGTACTTC. It codes for CSVCRDTVYEQYF.

The chain has TRBV6-1 and TRBJ1-2; TRBD1 aligns across 11 bases. V trimming: 3 bases; J trimming: 6 bases; junction bases outside the gene matches: 3. The CDR3 runs to 14 residues. Germline V gene data show CDR1 as MNHNS and CDR2 as SASEGT. The CDR3 reads CASSDRGQGDGYTF. The CDR3, as DNA: TGTGCCAGCAGTGACCGGGGACAGGGGGATGGCTACACCTTC.

The chain carries TRBV28 and TRBJ1-4, with 8 nucleotides matching TRBD1. The CDR3 runs to 14 residues. CDR1 MDHEN and CDR2 SYDVKM come from the germline V gene. The V segment lost 6 bases and the J segment 2 bases; nucleotides outside the gene matches: 2. The CDR3 DNA reads as TGTGCCAGCAGCCGGACAGGGACTAATGAAAAACTGTTTTTT. Translating it yields CASSRTGTNEKLFF.

The DNA for the CDR3 is TGTGCCAGCAGCTCGCCGGGACAGGGGGCGCGGGGTAACTATGGCTACACCTTC. This codes for CASSSPGQGARGNYGYTF. This chain connects TRBV7-9 to TRBJ1-2, with 12 nucleotides matching TRBD1. CDR1 and CDR2 (germline): SEHNR, FQNEAQ (reference sequence). This CDR3 contains 18 residues. V was pared by 4 bases and J by 1 base, with 10 bases of the junction left unmatched.

CDR3 sequence (DNA): TGTGCCAGCAGCTCACGACTATCAGCGCAGTTCTTC. Amino acid sequence: CASSSRLSAQFF. The chain carries TRBV12-3 or TRBV12-4 and TRBJ2-1; a possible D gene is TRBD2 (5 bases). Between the trimmed V and J ends, which lost 6 bases and 12 bases, there was a span of 15 bases. This CDR3 spans 12 amino acids.

This chain joins TRBV10-3 and TRBJ1-1; D is uncertain. Deletions cut 0 bases from V and 8 bases from J, with 10 bases between. Germline CDR1 is ENHRY and CDR2 is SYGVKD. The CDR3 is 13 residues long. The CDR3 coding sequence is TGTGCCATCAGTGAGTCTGTCTTTTTGGAAGCTTTCTTT. Translation gives CAISESVFLEAFF.

This clone appeared a few times. The J gene is TRBJ1-1, the V gene TRBV12-5; D is uncertain. Germline CDR1 LGHNT, CDR2 FRNRAP. V lost 9 bases and J lost 0, with 11 bases in between. This CDR3 contains 13 residues. This CDR3 is CASRGNLNTEAFF. In DNA, the CDR3 is TGTGCTAGCCGCGGGAACCTGAACACTGAAGCTTTCTTT.

The chain uses TRBV5-1 and TRBJ1-5; TRBD1 might be the D (5 bases). Germline V gene data show CDR1 as SGHRS and CDR2 as YFSETQ. The CDR3 loop spans 14 amino acids. Between the trimmed V and J ends, which lost 2 bases and 3 bases, there was a span of 9 bases. CDR3 loop: CASSLGAVNQPQHF. DNA for the CDR3: TGCGCCAGCAGCTTAGGGGCGGTCAATCAGCCCCAGCATTTT.

The chain carries TRBV11-3 and TRBJ1-1, with TRBD1 matching 10 bases. CDR3 length: 15 residues. V lost 2 bases, J lost 3 bases, and 3 bases stayed unmatched. Germline V CDR1 and CDR2: SGHNT, YENEEA. In nucleotides, the CDR3 is TGTGCCAGCAGCTTATGGGACAGGGGATACACTGAAGCTTTCTTT. Protein: CASSLWDRGYTEAFF.

This clone showed up just once. The V gene is TRBV28, the J gene TRBJ1-2; 7 nucleotides match TRBD1. Per the germline V gene, CDR1 is MDHEN and CDR2 is SYDVKM. V gave up 5 bases and J gave up 3 bases; unmatched junction bases: 3. There are 13 residues in the CDR3. The CDR3 protein is CASSRGQYYGYTF. Written as DNA, the CDR3 is TGTGCCAGCAGTAGGGGACAGTACTATGGCTACACCTTC.

The V call is TRBV6-5, the J call TRBJ1-3, with D unclear. The germline V and J ends were trimmed by 0 bases and 7 bases, with 13 bases remaining between them. CDR3 length: 15 amino acids. In germline, CDR1 is MNHEY, CDR2 SVGAGI. CDR3 bases: TGTGCCAGCAGTTACTCGGCCGGACTGCGGAACACCATATATTTT. It specifies CASSYSAGLRNTIYF.

The chain links TRBV19 to TRBJ1-5, with unresolved D. Trimming stripped 1 base from V and 4 bases from J, with 8 bases between. From germline, CDR1 is LNHDA and CDR2 SQIVND (reference sequence). The CDR3 runs 14 residues. The CDR3 region is CASSIGPTNQPQHF. The DNA for the CDR3 is TGTGCCAGTAGTATAGGTCCCACTAATCAGCCCCAGCATTTT.

The V gene is TRBV19, the J gene TRBJ1-5; no clear D gene. In germline, CDR1 is LNHDA, CDR2 SQIVND (reference sequence). The CDR3 extends over 15 amino acids. With 1 base removed from V and 3 bases from J, the gap between germline ends came to 10 bases. The CDR3 DNA reads TGTGCCAGTAGTATAGCGACGGGTCCCAATCAGCCCCAGCATTTT. It is translated as CASSIATGPNQPQHF.

The chain couples TRBV27 to TRBJ1-1; D is ambiguous. Germline assignment: CDR1 MNHEY and CDR2 SMNVEV (reference sequence). The V and J ends lost 4 bases and 5 bases respectively, with 11 bases between them. The CDR3 has 13 residues. The CDR3 spells CASSSLARTEAFF. CDR3 DNA sequence: TGTGCCAGCAGTTCCTTAGCGCGGACTGAAGCTTTCTTT.